What follows are 10 T cell receptor beta chains derived from one specimen sequenced in a study of blood T cells in healthy people across ages. A sample-barcoded 5' primer and a J-beta primer mix were used in a second PCR of about 6 to 11 cycles. TCRdb re-called the 5' RACE reads through MiXCR, storing one row per CDR3 protein. Of about 780,000 distinct CDR3 sequences listed, 46% were seen once; the top ten hold 15% to 20%. Sequencing was carried out using blood. These receptors were taken from a man at least 80 years old in good health.

The chain uses TRBV7-8 and TRBJ2-7, with D tentatively TRBD1 (5 bases). V was pared by 5 bases and J by 3 bases, with 14 bases between. The CDR3 runs 14 residues. Germline V gives CDR1 SGHVS, CDR2 FQNEAQ. CDR3 residues: CASSALQVHYEQYF. CDR3 nucleotides: TGTGCCAGCAGCGCCTTACAGGTTCACTACGAGCAGTACTTC.

This clonotype occurred many times. This clone may be a read error of a much larger clone one base away. V gene TRBV9 combines with J gene TRBJ2-3; TRBD2 might be the D (5 bases). Trimming stripped 3 bases from V and 5 bases from J, with 16 bases between. The CDR3 spans 15 residues. Germline CDR1 SGDLS, CDR2 YYNGEE. CDR3 in DNA: TGTGCCAGCAGCGCTGCCGGGGATATAGGAGATACGCAGTATTTT. Amino acid sequence: CASSAAGDIGDTQYF.

The gene calls are TRBV4-3 and TRBJ2-4; unclear D gene. Germline V gives CDR1 LGHNA, CDR2 YSLEER. V dropped 1 base and J dropped 13 bases, with 17 bases sitting between them. The CDR3 is 14 residues long. CDR3 amino acids: CASSQGWAVREQYF. The DNA of the CDR3 is TGCGCCAGCAGCCAAGGATGGGCGGTGAGAGAGCAGTACTTC.

The chain joins TRBV2 to TRBJ2-4, with D unresolved. CDR3 length: 11 amino acids. The germline CDR1 and CDR2 sequences are SNHLY and FYNNEI. The V and J ends lost 1 base and 10 bases respectively, with 5 bases between them. CDR3 coding DNA: TGTGCCAGCAGTGAAGTAACTATTCAGTACTTC. This codes for CASSEVTIQYF.

With regard to this clonotype: At one end the junction does not follow the germline gene, possibly because of a read error. The chain carries TRBV7-2 and TRBJ2-5; D might be TRBD2 (5 bases). TRBJ2-7 matches the DNA end more closely, so the J call is doubtful. Germline lookup yields CDR1 SGHTA and CDR2 FQGNSA. The CDR3 spans 14 residues. For the CDR3, the DNA is TGTGCCGGCAGCTTAGTCCCCGGGGCCTACGAGCAGTACTTC. Its protein is CAGSLVPGAYEQYF.

In its sample, this clonotype was seen many times. The V and J genes are TRBV27 and TRBJ2-3; TRBD2 aligns across 9 bases. V was pared by 8 bases and J by 3 bases, with 9 bases of the junction left unmatched. Germline V gene data show CDR1 as MNHEY and CDR2 as SMNVEV (reference sequence). The CDR3 is made up of 15 amino acids. The CDR3 nucleotides read TGTGCCAGCCCGCAGCGGGGGGCGCCAACAGATACGCAGTATTTT. Amino acid sequence: CASPQRGAPTDTQYF.

In its sample, this clonotype was seen a few times. The CDR3 spells CASTRAGGSPETQYF. CDR3 coding DNA: TGTGCCAGCACCCGAGCGGGAGGCAGCCCAGAGACCCAGTACTTC. V is TRBV27 and J is TRBJ2-5; 9 positions match TRBD2. With 7 bases clipped from V and 4 bases from J, the junction kept 10 bases outside the gene matches. Germline V CDR1 and CDR2: MNHEY, SMNVEV (reference sequence). The CDR3 spans 15 residues.

The chain is built from TRBV27 and TRBJ1-5; a possible D gene is TRBD1 (5 bases). The V and J ends lost 0 bases and 0 bases respectively, with 18 bases between them. The germline gives CDR1 MNHEY, CDR2 SMNVEV (reference sequence). CDR3 length: 19 residues. CDR3 protein: CASSLSRGPETNSNQPQHF. As DNA, the CDR3 is TGTGCCAGCAGTTTATCGAGGGGTCCGGAAACGAATAGCAATCAGCCCCAGCATTTT.

Here the CDR3 DNA reads TGTGCCACCAGGGGGCGCGGCGCGGAAAACATTCAGTACTTC. Its protein product is CATRGRGAENIQYF. The chain joins TRBV10-3 to TRBJ2-4, with 8 bases aligning to TRBD1. V lost 10 bases, J lost 5 bases, and 10 bases stayed unmatched. Germline loops: CDR1 ENHRY, CDR2 SYGVKD. This CDR3 has 14 amino acids.

With regard to this clonotype: Relative to the germline gene, one junction end is altered; a read error may explain this. This chain joins TRBV7-9 and TRBJ1-2, with TRBD1 matching over 9 bases. In germline, CDR1 is SEHNR, CDR2 FQNEAQ (reference sequence). This CDR3 has 16 residues. CDR3 loop: CASSLDWTGVNYGYTF. The CDR3 DNA sequence: TGTGCCAGCAGCTTAGATTGGACAGGGGTTAACTATGGCTATACCTTC.